Each of the 5 T cell receptor beta chains below was sequenced from the same sample in a study of blood T cell repertoires in COVID-19. Sequencing used immunoSEQ multiplex PCR; TCRdb keeps in-frame clones, though not all of them. The table lists roughly 250,000 clones, roughly 87% of them singletons. The sample taken for sequencing was PBMCs or T cells enriched from blood (not recorded which). Receptors originate from a woman aged 30 to 39 with acute COVID-19.

The CDR3 loop is CASSESTEHSPLHF. For the CDR3, the DNA is TGCGCCAGCAGTGAGTCGACAGAGCATTCACCCCTCCACTTT. This chain joins TRBV10-2 and TRBJ1-6, with D perhaps TRBD1 (5 bases). The V and J ends lost 0 bases and 8 bases respectively, with 8 bases between them. Germline CDR1 and CDR2: WSHSY and SAAADI. There are 14 residues in the CDR3.

This chain uses TRBV5-1 with TRBJ1-1; 8 bases match TRBD1. The junction had 5 bases not matched to a gene; V was cut back by 2 bases and J by 5 bases. Germline CDR1 and CDR2: SGHRS and YFSETQ. The CDR3 has 14 residues. The CDR3 loop reads CASSFGQGLTEAFF. The CDR3 region has the DNA TGCGCCAGCAGCTTCGGACAGGGTTTAACTGAAGCTTTCTTT.

This chain links TRBV5-6 with TRBJ2-7; the D gene is possibly TRBD1 (6 bases). Deletions cut 2 bases from V and 2 bases from J, with 11 bases between. The V gene's germline CDR1 is SGHDT and CDR2 YYEEEE. The CDR3 covers 14 residues. As DNA, the CDR3 is TGTGCCAGCAGCTTCCCGACAGGAACCTACGAGCAGTACTTC. Translated, it gives CASSFPTGTYEQYF. The entire variable domain, with the rest obtained from reference TRBV5-6 and TRBJ2-7, is as follows: DAGVTQSPTHLIKTRGQQVTLRCSPKSGHDTVSWYQQALGQGPQFIFQYYEEEERQRGNFPDRFSGHQFPNYSSELNVNALLLGDSALYLCASSFPTGTYEQYFGPGTRLTVT.

V is TRBV7-9 and J is TRBJ1-4; D is ambiguous. The V gene lost 2 bases and the J gene lost 8 bases, with 21 bases spanning the gap. The germline V gene has CDR1 SEHNR and CDR2 FQNEAQ (reference sequence). The CDR3 has 17 residues. The CDR3 DNA reads TGTGCCAGCAGCTTAAATCGGCAGCGCTCCCGGAAAGAAAAACTGTTTTTT. This gives the protein CASSLNRQRSRKEKLFF. Drawing the rest from reference TRBV7-9 and TRBJ1-4, the complete variable domain is DTGVSQNPRHKITKRGQNVTFRCDPISEHNRLYWYRQTLGQGPEFLTYFQNEAQLEKSRLLSDRFSAERPKGSFSTLEIQRTEQGDSAMYLCASSLNRQRSRKEKLFFGSGTQLSVL.

The chain recombines TRBV2 with TRBJ2-6, with 11 bases fitting TRBD1. This CDR3 region has 19 residues. Germline V gene data show CDR1 as SNHLY and CDR2 as FYNNEI. V lost 5 bases and J lost 3; bases outside the gene matches: 12. CDR3 nucleotides: TGTGCCAGCAGTCTCCACCGGGACAGGGGGGAAAATGGGGCCAACGTCCTGACTTTC. Translating it yields CASSLHRDRGENGANVLTF.